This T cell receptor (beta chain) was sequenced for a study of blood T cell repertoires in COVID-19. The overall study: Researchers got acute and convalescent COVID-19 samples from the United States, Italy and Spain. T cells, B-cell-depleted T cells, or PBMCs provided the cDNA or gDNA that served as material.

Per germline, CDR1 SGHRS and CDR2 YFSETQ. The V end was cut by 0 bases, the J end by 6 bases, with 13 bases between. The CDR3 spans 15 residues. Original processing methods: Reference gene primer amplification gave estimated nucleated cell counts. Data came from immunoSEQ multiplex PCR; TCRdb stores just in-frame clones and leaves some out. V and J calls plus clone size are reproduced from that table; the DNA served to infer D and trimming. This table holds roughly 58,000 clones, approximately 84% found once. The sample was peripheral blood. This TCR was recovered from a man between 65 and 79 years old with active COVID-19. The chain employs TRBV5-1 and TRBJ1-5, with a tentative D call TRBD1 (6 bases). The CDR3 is CASSLDGQIGQPQHF. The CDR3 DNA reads TGCGCCAGCAGCTTGGATGGACAGATCGGTCAGCCCCAGCATTTT.